These 3 T cell receptor beta chains were all obtained from the same sample, sequenced in a study of vaccination and CD4 T cells after COVID-19. Treatment in this sample: roughly 10-day PBMC culture with coronavirus spike peptide pools or control peptides (ViraFEST assay). The assay that was used to sequence DNA from cultured CD4+ T cells was the Oncomine TCR Beta short-read assay. TCRdb analysed the PCR reads with MiXCR anew, one entry per CDR3 protein. This sample has about 20,000 distinct CDR3 sequences, with about 66% found just once. No antigen has been identified for these receptors. Sequenced input: CD4+ T cells from blood, cultured in vitro. The receptors were sampled from a human donor who had recovered from COVID-19.

This clonotype was observed a handful of times. The V gene is TRBV20-1, the J gene TRBJ2-5; TRBD2 matches 15 bases. The CDR3 runs 17 residues. The J segment lost 3 bases and the V segment lost 1 base, leaving 6 bases of the junction unmatched. The germline gives CDR1 DFQATT, CDR2 SNEGSKA (reference sequence). CDR3 amino acids: CSARGGTSGGRKETQYF. The CDR3 DNA reads TGCAGTGCTAGAGGCGGGACTAGCGGGGGGCGGAAAGAGACCCAGTACTTC.

This chain joins TRBV27 and TRBJ1-2; D is uncertain. The CDR3 consists of 13 residues. Trimming shortened V by 3 bases and J by 1 base, and 6 bases separated the two germline ends. Per the germline V gene, CDR1 is MNHEY and CDR2 is SMNVEV (reference sequence). CDR3 nucleotides: TGTGCCAGCAGTTTTTCAGTTAACTATGGCTACACCTTC. Translation gives CASSFSVNYGYTF.

This clonotype was picked up one time. V usage is TRBV7-2 and J usage is TRBJ2-3, with a possible D match to TRBD2 (6 bases). The CDR3 is 16 residues long. With 1 base removed from V and 0 bases from J, the gap between germline ends came to 11 bases. Germline values: CDR1 SGHTA, CDR2 FQGNSA. The CDR3 sequence: CASSLDQAGSTDTQYF. For the CDR3, the DNA is TGTGCCAGCAGCTTAGATCAGGCGGGGAGCACAGATACGCAGTATTTT.